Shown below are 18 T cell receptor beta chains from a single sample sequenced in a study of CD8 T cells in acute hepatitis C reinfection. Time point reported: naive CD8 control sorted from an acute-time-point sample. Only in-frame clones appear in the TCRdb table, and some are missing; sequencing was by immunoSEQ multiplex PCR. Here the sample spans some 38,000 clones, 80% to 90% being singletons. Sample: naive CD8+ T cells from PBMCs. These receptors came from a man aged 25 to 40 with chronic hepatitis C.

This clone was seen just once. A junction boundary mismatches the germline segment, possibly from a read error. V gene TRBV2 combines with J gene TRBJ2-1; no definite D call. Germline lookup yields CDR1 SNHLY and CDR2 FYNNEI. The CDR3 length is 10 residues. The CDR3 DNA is TGTGCCAGCGGTGACAATGAGCAGTTCTTC. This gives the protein CASGDNEQFF. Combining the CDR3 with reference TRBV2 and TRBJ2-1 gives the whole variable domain EPEVTQTPSHQVTQMGQEVILRCVPISNHLYFYWYRQILGQKVEFLVSFYNNEISEKSEIFDDQFSVERPDGSNFTLKIRSTKLEDSAMYFCASGDNEQFFGPGTRLTVL.

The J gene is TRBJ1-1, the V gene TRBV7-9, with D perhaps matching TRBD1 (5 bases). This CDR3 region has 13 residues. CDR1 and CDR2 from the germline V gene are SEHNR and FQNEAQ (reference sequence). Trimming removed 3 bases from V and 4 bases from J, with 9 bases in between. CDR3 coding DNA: TGTGCCAGCAGCTTTGCAGGGACCACTGAAGCTTTCTTT. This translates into CASSFAGTTEAFF.

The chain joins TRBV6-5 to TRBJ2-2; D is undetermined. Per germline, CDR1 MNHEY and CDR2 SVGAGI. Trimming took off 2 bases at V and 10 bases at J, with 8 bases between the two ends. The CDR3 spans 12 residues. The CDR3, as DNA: TGTGCCAGCAGTTACGAAGTTGTGGAGCTGTTTTTT. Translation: CASSYEVVELFF.

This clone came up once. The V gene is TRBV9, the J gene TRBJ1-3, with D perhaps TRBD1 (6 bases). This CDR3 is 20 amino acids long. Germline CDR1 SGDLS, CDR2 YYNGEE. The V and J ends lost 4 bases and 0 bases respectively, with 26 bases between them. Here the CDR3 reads CASSLSGGHGSLSSGNTIYF. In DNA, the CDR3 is TGTGCCAGCAGCCTGAGTGGGGGGCACGGGTCTTTGAGCTCTGGAAACACCATATATTTT.

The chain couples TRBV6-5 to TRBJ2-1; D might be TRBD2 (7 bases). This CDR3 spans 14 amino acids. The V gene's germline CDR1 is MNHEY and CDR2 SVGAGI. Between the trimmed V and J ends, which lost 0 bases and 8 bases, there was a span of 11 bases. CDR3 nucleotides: TGTGCCAGCAGTTACTCGAGGGGGGGCTATGAGCAGTTCTTC. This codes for CASSYSRGGYEQFF.

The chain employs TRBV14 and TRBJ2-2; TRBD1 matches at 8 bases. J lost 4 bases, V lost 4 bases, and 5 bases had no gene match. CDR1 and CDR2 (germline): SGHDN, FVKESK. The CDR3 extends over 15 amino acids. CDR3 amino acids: CASSREGQGTGELFF. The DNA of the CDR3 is TGTGCCAGCAGCCGGGAAGGACAGGGCACCGGGGAGCTGTTTTTT. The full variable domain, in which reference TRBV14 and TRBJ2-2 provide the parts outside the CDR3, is EAGVTQFPSHSVIEKGQTVTLRCDPISGHDNLYWYRRVMGKEIKFLLHFVKESKQDESGMPNNRFLAERTGGTYSTLKVQPAELEDSGVYFCASSREGQGTGELFFGEGSRLTVL.

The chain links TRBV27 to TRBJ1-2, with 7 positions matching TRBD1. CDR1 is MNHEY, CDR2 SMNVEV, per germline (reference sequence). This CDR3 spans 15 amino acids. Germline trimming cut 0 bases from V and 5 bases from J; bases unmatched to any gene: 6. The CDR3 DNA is TGTGCCAGCAGTTTATCCAGAGGGACAGCTTATGGCTACACCTTC. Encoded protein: CASSLSRGTAYGYTF.

The CDR3 here is CSVMLGGEKLFF. CDR3 nucleotides: TGCAGCGTTATGCTCGGCGGGGAAAAACTGTTTTTT. The J gene is TRBJ1-4, the V gene TRBV29-1; no clear D. The V and J ends lost 5 bases and 8 bases respectively, with 12 bases between them. CDR3 length: 12 residues. In germline, CDR1 is SQVTM, CDR2 ANQGSEA.

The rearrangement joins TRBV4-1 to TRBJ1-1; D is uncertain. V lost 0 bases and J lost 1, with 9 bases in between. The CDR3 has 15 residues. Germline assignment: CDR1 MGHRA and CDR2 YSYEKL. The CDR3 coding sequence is TGCGCCAGCAGCCAAGAGCTAGCCTGGAACACTGAAGCTTTCTTT. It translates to CASSQELAWNTEAFF.

In nucleotides, the CDR3 is TGTGCCAGCAGTTACGGCGGGGGGGGCGAGCAGTACTTC. Its protein is CASSYGGGGEQYF. The rearrangement joins TRBV6-5 to TRBJ2-7; 9 nucleotides line up with TRBD2. This CDR3 contains 13 residues. J lost 6 bases, V lost 2 bases, and 2 bases had no gene match. Germline loops: CDR1 MNHEY, CDR2 SVGAGI.

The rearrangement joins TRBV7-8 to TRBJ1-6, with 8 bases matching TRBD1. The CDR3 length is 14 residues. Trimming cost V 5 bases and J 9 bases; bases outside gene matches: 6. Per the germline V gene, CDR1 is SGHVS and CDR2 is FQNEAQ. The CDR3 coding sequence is TGTGCCAGCAGCACAGGGGGGATCCTTTCACCCCTCCACTTT. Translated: CASSTGGILSPLHF.

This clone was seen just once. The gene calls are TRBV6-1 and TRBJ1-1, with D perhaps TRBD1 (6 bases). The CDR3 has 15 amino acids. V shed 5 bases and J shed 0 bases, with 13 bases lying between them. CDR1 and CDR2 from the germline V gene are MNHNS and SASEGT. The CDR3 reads CASSTHRELNTEAFF. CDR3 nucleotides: TGTGCCAGCAGTACCCACAGGGAGTTGAACACTGAAGCTTTCTTT.

This CDR3 is CASSGGGTETYEQYF. The CDR3 bases are TGTGCCAGCTCAGGAGGAGGGACAGAAACCTACGAGCAGTACTTC. This chain connects TRBV18 to TRBJ2-7; D is possibly TRBD1 (7 bases). Germline V gene data show CDR1 as KGHSH and CDR2 as LQKENI. The ends were cut back, 5 bases at V and 2 bases at J, with 16 bases in the middle. This CDR3 has 15 amino acids.

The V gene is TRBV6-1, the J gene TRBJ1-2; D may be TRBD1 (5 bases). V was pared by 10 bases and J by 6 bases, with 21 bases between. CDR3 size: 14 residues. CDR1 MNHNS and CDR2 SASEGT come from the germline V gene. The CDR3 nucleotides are TGTGCCACCTTACCCGGTCGGGGGATGCATGGCTACACCTTC. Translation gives CATLPGRGMHGYTF.

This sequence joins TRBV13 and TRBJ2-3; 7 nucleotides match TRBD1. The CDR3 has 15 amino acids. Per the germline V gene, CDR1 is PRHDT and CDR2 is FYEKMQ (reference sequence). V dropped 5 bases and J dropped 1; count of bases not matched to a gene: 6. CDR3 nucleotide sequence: TGTGCCAGCAGCGCGACCGGACAGGGCACAGATACGCAGTATTTT. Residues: CASSATGQGTDTQYF.

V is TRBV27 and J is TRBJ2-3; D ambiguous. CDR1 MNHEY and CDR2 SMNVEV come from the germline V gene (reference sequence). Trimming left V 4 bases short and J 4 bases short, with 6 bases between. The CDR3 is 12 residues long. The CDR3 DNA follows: TGTGCCAGCAGTTCTCGTGCAGATACGCAGTATTTT. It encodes CASSSRADTQYF.

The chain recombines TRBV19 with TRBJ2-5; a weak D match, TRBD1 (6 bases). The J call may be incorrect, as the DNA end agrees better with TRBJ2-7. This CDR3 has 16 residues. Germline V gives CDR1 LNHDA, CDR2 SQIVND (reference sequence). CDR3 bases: TGTGCCAGTAGTGACCGGGACACCCTGATTTCCTACGAGCAGTACTTC. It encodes CASSDRDTLISYEQYF.

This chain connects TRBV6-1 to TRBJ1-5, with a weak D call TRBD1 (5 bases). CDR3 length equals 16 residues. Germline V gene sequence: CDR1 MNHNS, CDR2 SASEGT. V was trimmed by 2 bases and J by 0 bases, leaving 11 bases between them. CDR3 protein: CASSEWGGDSNQPQHF. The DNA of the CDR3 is TGTGCCAGCAGTGAATGGGGCGGGGATAGCAATCAGCCCCAGCATTTT.